The T cell receptor beta chain under discussion was sequenced for a study of blood T cell repertoires in COVID-19. Looking at the study overall: T cells, B-cell-depleted T cells, or PBMCs provided the cDNA or gDNA that served as material.

Authors' processing steps: Counts of nucleated cells, estimated from reference gene primer amplification, were obtained. Here immunoSEQ multiplex PCR was the method, and the copy in TCRdb shows in-frame clones only, minus some. The D gene and trimming were derived from the DNA, and the V and J assignments and clone size from that table. Of fewer than 250,000 clones listed, approximately 84% are singletons. The receptor was derived from a man between 50 and 59 years old with acute or convalescent COVID-19. The sample was peripheral blood.

The CDR3 region has the DNA TGCGCCAGCAGCCAAGCACGGGACTATAATTCACCCCTCCACTTT. Protein: CASSQARDYNSPLHF. This sequence joins TRBV4-1 and TRBJ1-6; D is unclear. The V gene lost 1 base and the J gene lost 3 bases, with 7 bases spanning the gap. The CDR3 contains 15 residues. The germline gives CDR1 MGHRA, CDR2 YSYEKL.